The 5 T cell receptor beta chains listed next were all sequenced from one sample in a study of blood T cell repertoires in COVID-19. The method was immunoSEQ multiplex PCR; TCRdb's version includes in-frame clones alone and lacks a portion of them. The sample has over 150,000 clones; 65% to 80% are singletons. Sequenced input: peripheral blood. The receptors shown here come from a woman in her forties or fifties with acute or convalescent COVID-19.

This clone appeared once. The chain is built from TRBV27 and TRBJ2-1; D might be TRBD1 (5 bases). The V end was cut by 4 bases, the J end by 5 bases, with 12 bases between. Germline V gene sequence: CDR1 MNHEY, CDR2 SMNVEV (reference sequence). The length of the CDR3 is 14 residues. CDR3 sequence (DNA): TGTGCCAGCAGTTCGTATACAGGAGACAATGAGCAGTTCTTC. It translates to CASSSYTGDNEQFF.

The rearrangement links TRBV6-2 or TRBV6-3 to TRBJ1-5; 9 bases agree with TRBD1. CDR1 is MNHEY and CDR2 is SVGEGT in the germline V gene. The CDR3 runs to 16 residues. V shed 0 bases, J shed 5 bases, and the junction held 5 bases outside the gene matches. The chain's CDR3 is CASSYSQTGGYQPQHF. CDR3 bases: TGTGCCAGCAGTTACTCACAGACAGGGGGTTATCAGCCCCAGCATTTT.

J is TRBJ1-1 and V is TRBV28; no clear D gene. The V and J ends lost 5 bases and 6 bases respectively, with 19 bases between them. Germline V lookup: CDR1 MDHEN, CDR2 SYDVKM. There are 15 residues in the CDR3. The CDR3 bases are TGTGCCAGCAGTACACCCCAAAGGATGAGGCCTGAAGCTTTCTTT. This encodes CASSTPQRMRPEAFF. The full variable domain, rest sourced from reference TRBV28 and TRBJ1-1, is DVKVTQSSRYLVKRTGEKVFLECVQDMDHENMFWYRQDPGLGLRLIYFSYDVKMKEKGDIPEGYSVSREKKERFSLILESASTNQTSMYLCASSTPQRMRPEAFFGQGTRLTVV.

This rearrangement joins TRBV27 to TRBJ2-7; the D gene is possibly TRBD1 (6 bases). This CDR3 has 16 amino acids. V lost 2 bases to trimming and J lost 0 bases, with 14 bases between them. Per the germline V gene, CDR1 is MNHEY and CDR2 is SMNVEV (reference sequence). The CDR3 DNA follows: TGTGCCAGCAGTTTAAACGGGGACATCAGCTCCTACGAGCAGTACTTC. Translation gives CASSLNGDISSYEQYF.

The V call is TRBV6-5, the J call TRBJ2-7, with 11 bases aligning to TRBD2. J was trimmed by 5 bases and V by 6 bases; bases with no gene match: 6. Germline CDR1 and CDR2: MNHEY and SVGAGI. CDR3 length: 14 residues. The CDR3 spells CASRLAGVDDEQYF. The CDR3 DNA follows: TGTGCCAGCAGACTAGCGGGAGTGGATGACGAGCAGTACTTC.